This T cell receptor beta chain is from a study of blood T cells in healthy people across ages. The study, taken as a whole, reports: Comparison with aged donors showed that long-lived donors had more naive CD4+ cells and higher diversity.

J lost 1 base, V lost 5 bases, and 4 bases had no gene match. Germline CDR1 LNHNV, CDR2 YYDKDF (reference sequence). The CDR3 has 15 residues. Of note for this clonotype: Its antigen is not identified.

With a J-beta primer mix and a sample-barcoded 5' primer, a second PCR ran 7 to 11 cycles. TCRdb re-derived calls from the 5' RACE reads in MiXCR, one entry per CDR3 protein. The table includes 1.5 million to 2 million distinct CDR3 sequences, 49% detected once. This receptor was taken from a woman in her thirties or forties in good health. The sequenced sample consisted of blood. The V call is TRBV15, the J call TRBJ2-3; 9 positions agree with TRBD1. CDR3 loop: CATSGGDRGTDTQYF. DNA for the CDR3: TGTGCCACCAGCGGGGGGGACAGGGGCACAGATACGCAGTATTTT.